This TCR beta chain was captured by sequencing in a study of blood T cell repertoires in COVID-19. As for the study in general: The samples span acute and convalescent COVID-19 from the United States, Italy and Spain.

Original data processing: Researchers report that nucleated cell counts were estimated from reference gene primer amplification. Clones were sequenced by immunoSEQ multiplex PCR, and TCRdb holds only the in-frame ones, with some missing. The DNA was the basis for D and trimming; V, J and clone size are from that table. The sample records a few hundred thousand clones, roughly 80% being singletons. This CDR3 is built from 13 residues. Germline CDR1 is MNHEY and CDR2 is SVGAGI. The V and J ends lost 6 bases and 4 bases respectively, with 12 bases between them. Sequenced: peripheral blood. The chain combines TRBV6-5 with TRBJ1-1; tentative D call: TRBD1 (5 bases). The origin of this receptor is a woman of 80 years or more with COVID-19, enrolled during active disease. CDR3 sequence reads: CASRGGAFTEAFF. The CDR3 nucleotides read TGTGCCAGCAGGGGTGGGGCGTTCACTGAAGCTTTCTTT.